The entry below gives a single TCR beta chain sequence along with its context. The repertoire was sequenced with immunoSEQ multiplex PCR; TCRdb's copy has only in-frame clones and lacks some. Among approximately 2.3 million clones listed, 85% to 95% were seen once. Donors included only healthy HIV-negative adults lacking recent acute infections or vaccinations. The data were taken from a study of shared clonotypes between healthy human individuals. This TCR came from a man younger than 35 in good health. Some clones in this sample may be carry-over from other donors' samples. Sequences were obtained from naive CD4+ T cells from PBMCs. The subset: CD45RA+ positively selected.

In DNA, the CDR3 is TGTGCCAGCAGCCCGTCCCGCCAGGGGACTTTGAACACTGAAGCTTTCTTT. It is translated as CASSPSRQGTLNTEAFF. The chain joins TRBV5-4 to TRBJ1-1; TRBD1 might be the D (6 bases). V was clipped by 4 bases and J by 0 bases, with 19 bases between them. The germline V gene encodes CDR1 SGHNT and CDR2 YYREEE (reference sequence). CDR3 length equals 17 residues.